A selection of T cell receptor beta chains follows, all from one sample in a study of T cell responses to AZD1222 COVID-19 vaccine. Sequencing was performed with immunoSEQ multiplex PCR; in TCRdb, only in-frame clones are kept and a portion is missing. This table has more than 95,000 clones, just under 95% appearing once. Sequencing used peripheral blood, obtained on day 0 of AZD1222 vaccination. These receptor sequences come from an adult in good health. Both conserved end residues are trimmed from each CDR3. The D gene is left open where the match is weak. Only some rows state a clone size, as once, few, many or a class for expanded clones.

CDR3 length	clone size	D gene	J gene	V gene	CDR3 protein
10	-	-	TRBJ2-5	TRBV10-3	AISRGRETQY
13	-	-	TRBJ1-6	TRBV3-1/TRBV3-2	ASSHGLRNNSPLH
14	-	-	TRBJ1-3	TRBV19	ASSKQGPKTGNTIY
12	-	TRBD1	TRBJ1-6	TRBV6-5	ASTPQGAGSPLH
9	-	-	TRBJ1-2	TRBV30	ASQGMYGYT
16	once	-	TRBJ2-6	TRBV28	ASSLLGVASSGANVLT
12	-	TRBD1	TRBJ1-5	TRBV27	ASWGQGGNTPQH
14	-	TRBD2	TRBJ2-3	TRBV14	ASPVAGGLYTDTQY
14	-	-	TRBJ1-5	TRBV28	ASSLLDSQSNQPQH
9	few	-	TRBJ1-1	TRBV12-3/TRBV12-4	ASSKNTEAF
17	-	-	TRBJ1-6	TRBV7-9	ASSEDRIRGPLAFSPLH
12	-	TRBD2	TRBJ2-7	TRBV6-5	ASSRLAGAHEQY
11	-	-	TRBJ2-5	TRBV13	ASSLTGSETQY
11	once	-	TRBJ2-7	TRBV18	ASSPELDDEQY
13	-	TRBD1	TRBJ2-3	TRBV5-1	ASSKGQVVTDTQY
13	-	-	TRBJ2-1	TRBV6-1	ASSEFEGDNNEQF
12	-	-	TRBJ1-1	TRBV2	ASSEQGSPTEAF
12	-	-	TRBJ1-3	TRBV9	ASSVGGYGNTIY
11	-	TRBD1	TRBJ2-7	TRBV5-8	ASSRTGTYEQY
12	-	TRBD2	TRBJ2-4	TRBV4-1	ASWSGNGKNIQY
12	-	TRBD1	TRBJ2-7	TRBV2	ASTRGSPRGEQY
14	-	TRBD1	TRBJ1-6	TRBV5-5	ASSLGTGTAGSPLH
12	-	TRBD2	TRBJ2-1	TRBV5-1	ASSLAGDNNEQF
15	-	-	TRBJ1-5	TRBV28	ASSHIGTARSDQPQH
11	-	-	TRBJ1-2	TRBV12-3/TRBV12-4	ASRFEGLGGYT
12	-	-	TRBJ1-4	TRBV12-5	ASGLGQGNEKLF
9	-	-	TRBJ1-2	TRBV28	ALRGGDGYT
13	-	TRBD1	TRBJ2-7	TRBV7-9	ASSLSGQGRNEQY
12	-	TRBD1	TRBJ2-7	TRBV5-1	ASSLTGGADEQY
15	-	TRBD1	TRBJ1-6	TRBV19	ASSIAGTGGTNSPLH
19	-	-	TRBJ2-1	TRBV27	ASSLSLAARGSLLLRNEQF
12	-	TRBD1	TRBJ2-7	TRBV7-3	ASSVTGGPYEQY
13	-	TRBD1	TRBJ1-4	TRBV19	ASSAYRGRNEKLF
10	once	-	TRBJ2-6	TRBV10-3	AISESDGRPT
12	-	-	TRBJ2-5	TRBV6-2/TRBV6-3	ASSYSRAVETQY
14	-	TRBD2	TRBJ2-1	TRBV7-6	ASSSRTSGGYNEQF
14	-	TRBD2	TRBJ2-3	TRBV5-5	ASGPRWGGSTDTQY
15	once	-	TRBJ1-3	TRBV6-1	ASSEIMGGLGGNTIY
9	-	-	TRBJ2-2	TRBV9	ASSDTGELF
13	-	-	TRBJ1-3	TRBV28	ASSSTGYIGNTIY
12	-	-	TRBJ1-2	TRBV7-9	ASSGTSTNYGYT
14	-	TRBD2	TRBJ2-3	TRBV28	ASSLSRLAGADTQY
11	few	-	TRBJ2-7	TRBV12-3/TRBV12-4	ASSLGTPYEQY
13	-	-	TRBJ1-1	TRBV9	ASSVRIRGNTEAF